This paragraph covers one T cell receptor (beta chain) sequence. The target antigen is unknown. The CDR3 has 16 amino acids. Germline assignment: CDR1 SGHTA and CDR2 FQGTGA. V lost 5 bases and J lost 7; bases outside the gene matches: 11. The data are from a study of cytomegalovirus exposure and HLA in healthy donors. Primers for the PCR totalled 60 Vbeta and 13 Jbeta. TCRdb's copy holds only in-frame clones and misses some; the assay was immunoSEQ multiplex PCR. The repertoire has approximately 190,000 clones, over 65% of them found once; the top ten carry over 2%. Points from the study as a whole: In a later analysis, the majority of CMV-associated beta chains seemingly showed HLA restriction. Analysis performed later showed TCR beta chains linked to HLA being more clonally expanded than equally common others.

The receptor was isolated from a woman aged 45-65 years in good health and CMV-seropositive. Material for sequencing was PBMCs. The rearrangement links TRBV7-3 to TRBJ1-6, with 7 bases identical to TRBD1. This chain's CDR3 is CASSQHSRDRNSPLHF. The CDR3 DNA is TGTGCCAGCAGCCAACATTCCCGGGACAGAAATTCACCCCTCCACTTT.